Following are 31 T cell receptor beta chains from one sample sequenced in a study of blood T cells in healthy people across ages (dated by TCRdb to 2013 to 2016). The library was obtained by 5' RACE. The instrument given in TCRdb is Illumina HiSeq 2500. A second PCR of about 6 to 12 cycles was run with a J-beta primer mix and a sample-barcoded 5' primer. Through fastp at Q25 and MiXCR, TCRdb rebuilt clones from the public reads, retaining in-frame beta chains. Entries are consolidated by CDR3 protein sequence, retaining the most common genes and DNA. This sample lists hundreds of thousands of distinct CDR3 sequences; under 25% were detected once. Around 3.4% of the sample is held by the ten biggest clonotypes. Input material: blood. These receptors all come from a man in his sixties or seventies in good health.

This clonotype was detected a few times. V usage is TRBV2 and J usage is TRBJ1-3; D is undetermined. The V and J ends lost 4 bases and 0 bases respectively, with 10 bases between them. The germline V gene encodes CDR1 SNHLY and CDR2 FYNNEI. The CDR3 sequence is 15 residues long. In DNA, the CDR3 is TGTGCCAGCAGTGCTGATGGCAACTCTGGAAACACCATATATTTT. Translation gives CASSADGNSGNTIYF. Based on the CDR3 plus reference TRBV2 and TRBJ1-3, the full variable domain is EPEVTQTPSHQVTQMGQEVILRCVPISNHLYFYWYRQILGQKVEFLVSFYNNEISEKSEIFDDQFSVERPDGSNFTLKIRSTKLEDSAMYFCASSADGNSGNTIYFGEGSWLTVV.

In this sample, this clonotype turned up a few times. This sequence joins TRBV29-1 and TRBJ1-1; TRBD1 is a possible D gene (6 bases). The CDR3 contains 15 residues. Germline values: CDR1 SQVTM, CDR2 ANQGSEA. Trimming left V 7 bases short and J 1 base short, with 19 bases between. This CDR3 is CSGHKGGASNTEAFF. CDR3 in DNA: TGCAGCGGGCATAAGGGGGGGGCATCGAACACTGAAGCTTTCTTT.

The chain links TRBV19 to TRBJ2-5, with D perhaps TRBD1 (7 bases). The CDR3 extends over 15 amino acids. Trimming removed 5 bases from V and 0 bases from J, with 13 bases in between. Germline V gene lookup returns CDR1 LNHDA and CDR2 SQIVND (reference sequence). The DNA for the CDR3 is TGTGCCAGTAGTCCCGGGGGACAGTACCAAGAGACCCAGTACTTC. Translating it yields CASSPGGQYQETQYF.

The rearrangement links TRBV11-2 to TRBJ2-5; tentatively, D is TRBD2 (5 bases). The DNA matches TRBJ2-7 better at its end, which makes the J call doubtful. CDR1 SGHAT and CDR2 FQNNGV come from the germline V gene. The CDR3 covers 15 residues. The CDR3 bases are TGTGCCAGCAGCTTTCAACCCTTGGGAGTGGGCGAGCAGTACTTC. Amino acids: CASSFQPLGVGEQYF.

This clonotype has only a few counts. V and J are TRBV27 and TRBJ1-2, with D hard to call. Germline assignment: CDR1 MNHEY and CDR2 SMNVEV (reference sequence). The CDR3 has 13 amino acids. V was pared by 0 bases and J by 4 bases, with 6 bases between. The CDR3 protein is CASSLSASYGYTF. For the CDR3, the DNA is TGTGCCAGCAGTTTATCGGCCAGCTATGGCTACACCTTC.

As to this clonotype: A much larger clonotype is one base distant, so this may be a read error. The chain is built from TRBV18 and TRBJ1-1; no reliable D call. V lost 8 bases, J lost 1 base, and 14 bases lay in between. From germline, CDR1 is KGHSH and CDR2 LQKENI. This CDR3 spans 14 amino acids. CDR3 sequence reads: CASPGGRGNTEAFF. CDR3 nucleotide sequence: TGTGCCAGCCCAGGCGGGCGCGGGAACACTGAAGCTTTCTTT.

The V and J genes are TRBV20-1 and TRBJ2-1; 8 bases line up with TRBD2. After removal of 0 bases from V and 5 bases from J, the junction contained 6 bases not matched to a gene. The length of the CDR3 is 15 residues. Germline V gene sequence: CDR1 DFQATT, CDR2 SNEGSKA (reference sequence). CDR3 amino acids: CSARDSSGSHNEQFF. CDR3 in DNA: TGCAGTGCTAGAGATTCGAGCGGGAGCCACAATGAGCAGTTCTTC.

The V call is TRBV14, the J call TRBJ1-6, with 7 nucleotides matching TRBD1. The CDR3 is made up of 12 amino acids. CDR1 and CDR2 from the germline V gene are SGHDN and FVKESK. The V and J ends lost 0 bases and 16 bases, in that order; junction bases with no gene match: 3. CDR3 nucleotide sequence: TGTGCCAGCAGCCAAGAAACAGGGGTACTCCACTTT. Its translation: CASSQETGVLHF.

The rearrangement links TRBV5-8 to TRBJ1-2; TRBD1 might be the D (6 bases). V dropped 4 bases and J dropped 4 bases, with 14 bases sitting between them. Germline lookup yields CDR1 SGHTS and CDR2 YDEGEE. The CDR3 consists of 14 residues. Written as DNA, the CDR3 is TGTGCCAGCAGCCCGGACAGTGGACCCTATGGCTACACCTTC. Its protein is CASSPDSGPYGYTF.

This clonotype was detected a few times. The chain uses TRBV5-1 and TRBJ1-3; D might be TRBD1 (6 bases). The germline V gene has CDR1 SGHRS and CDR2 YFSETQ. This CDR3 has 18 amino acids. V was pared by 2 bases and J by 0 bases, with 18 bases between. The CDR3 region is CASSLSGRGHNSGNTIYF. As DNA, the CDR3 is TGCGCCAGCAGCTTAAGTGGTAGGGGACACAACTCTGGAAACACCATATATTTT.

CDR3: CASSLAGSEGEQYF. The CDR3 DNA is TGTGCCAGCAGTTTAGCTGGTAGCGAGGGTGAGCAGTACTTC. The chain employs TRBV12-3 or TRBV12-4 and TRBJ2-7; D is perhaps TRBD2 (5 bases). V dropped 0 bases and J dropped 7 bases, with 13 bases sitting between them. This CDR3 has 14 amino acids.

The chain combines TRBV10-3 with TRBJ2-2; maybe TRBD1 (5 bases). V was shortened by 6 bases and J by 2 bases, with 10 bases between the two germline ends. The germline gives CDR1 ENHRY, CDR2 SYGVKD. The CDR3 runs 14 residues. CDR3 amino acids: CAIRRQGNTGELFF. The CDR3 DNA reads TGTGCCATCAGACGGCAGGGCAACACCGGGGAGCTGTTTTTT.

This clonotype showed up just a few times. One end of the junction fails to match germline, which may point to a read error. The V and J genes are TRBV29-1 and TRBJ1-1, with D possibly matching TRBD1 (5 bases). Per the germline V gene, CDR1 is SQVTM and CDR2 is ANQGSEA. This CDR3 region has 15 residues. The CDR3 nucleotides read TGCAGCGCTGAAACCGACAGCGCCCAGTTCCTAGCAGCTTTCTTT. Translating gives CSAETDSAQFLAAFF.

This clonotype was counted a few times. This rearrangement joins TRBV12-3 or TRBV12-4 to TRBJ1-4, with D perhaps TRBD1 (5 bases). The CDR3 contains 14 residues. Deletions cut 7 bases from V and 3 bases from J, with 12 bases between. The CDR3 protein is CASTPGGANEKLFF. Here the CDR3 DNA reads TGTGCCAGCACCCCCGGGGGGGCTAATGAAAAACTGTTTTTT.

The J gene is TRBJ1-6, the V gene TRBV6-2 or TRBV6-3, with 8 bases that match TRBD1. The ends lost 6 bases at V and 14 bases at J; junction bases unmatched: 6. The CDR3 runs to 12 residues. CDR1 is MNHEY and CDR2 is SVGEGT in the germline V gene. CDR3 amino acids: CASRTGVTTLHF. CDR3 bases: TGTGCCAGCAGGACAGGGGTGACAACCCTCCACTTT.

V and J are TRBV7-8 and TRBJ2-1, with 9 bases fitting TRBD2. V lost 5 bases and J lost 2; bases outside the gene matches: 13. The CDR3 length is 18 residues. Germline CDR1 and CDR2: SGHVS and FQNEAQ. CDR3 nucleotide sequence: TGTGCCAGCAGCCCAGAGGGGCTAGCGGGACGTGCCTACAATGAGCAGTTCTTC. It yields the protein CASSPEGLAGRAYNEQFF.

The chain combines TRBV7-2 with TRBJ2-1; D not certain. The CDR3 runs 15 residues. CDR1 SGHTA and CDR2 FQGNSA come from the germline V gene. The V gene lost 3 bases and the J gene lost 1 base, with 10 bases spanning the gap. CDR3 coding DNA: TGTGCCAGCAGCTTTGGCGGCGGTTCCTACAATGAGCAGTTCTTC. This encodes CASSFGGGSYNEQFF.

The chain couples TRBV10-3 to TRBJ1-1; the match to TRBD1 covers 8 bases. Germline V gene sequence: CDR1 ENHRY, CDR2 SYGVKD. The CDR3 length is 12 residues. Unmatched junction bases numbered 6, after V lost 10 bases and J lost 5 bases. The CDR3, as DNA: TGTGCCACCTTACAGGGGGGAACTGAAGCTTTCTTT. Its translation: CATLQGGTEAFF.

This chain joins TRBV20-1 and TRBJ2-7, with 12 bases identical to TRBD1. V shed 6 bases and J 5 bases; nucleotides not matched to a gene: 8. Germline V CDR1 and CDR2: DFQATT, SNEGSKA (reference sequence). The CDR3 consists of 14 residues. CDR3 sequence (DNA): TGCAGTGCCAGGGGACAGGGGGCTGGCAACGAGCAGTACTTC. This encodes CSARGQGAGNEQYF.

V usage is TRBV12-5 and J usage is TRBJ2-7, with 7 bases fitting TRBD1. This CDR3 has 15 amino acids. CDR1 LGHNT and CDR2 FRNRAP come from the germline V gene. The V and J ends lost 6 bases and 5 bases, in that order; junction bases with no gene match: 13. CDR3 sequence reads: CASGRRTGSSDEQYF. The CDR3 DNA reads TGTGCTAGTGGCCGCCGGACAGGTTCGTCAGACGAGCAGTACTTC.

This clonotype turned up a few times. This chain joins TRBV3-1 and TRBJ2-2; D is unresolved. Germline-derived CDR1 and CDR2 are LGHDT and YNNKEL (reference sequence). This CDR3 contains 14 residues. The ends were cut back, 1 base at V and 2 bases at J, with 5 bases in the middle. In DNA, the CDR3 is TGTGCCAGCAGCCAAGGACACAACACCGGGGAGCTGTTTTTT. It is translated as CASSQGHNTGELFF.

V and J are TRBV7-9 and TRBJ2-5; perhaps TRBD2 as D (5 bases). The CDR3 contains 13 residues. Trimming stripped 6 bases from V and 1 base from J, with 9 bases between. Germline CDR1 reads SEHNR; CDR2 reads FQNEAQ (reference sequence). The chain's CDR3 is CASRAGIQETQYF. CDR3 nucleotides: TGTGCCAGCAGGGCCGGGATCCAAGAGACCCAGTACTTC.

The gene calls are TRBV6-2 or TRBV6-3 and TRBJ2-2; D gene uncertain. With 2 bases removed from V and 3 bases from J, the gap between germline ends came to 7 bases. The CDR3 consists of 14 residues. Germline V CDR1 and CDR2: MNHEY, SVGEGT. CDR3 region: CASSYNLHTGELFF. CDR3 nucleotides: TGTGCCAGCAGTTACAACTTGCACACCGGGGAGCTGTTTTTT.

Concerning this clonotype itself: A much larger clonotype is one base distant, so this may be a read error. The chain uses TRBV10-3 and TRBJ2-5; 7 bases map to TRBD1. The CDR3 contains 13 residues. After removal of 6 bases from V and 7 bases from J, the junction contained 8 bases not matched to a gene. Germline assignment: CDR1 ENHRY and CDR2 SYGVKD. CDR3 region: CAISPGQRVTQYF. CDR3 coding DNA: TGTGCCATCAGCCCGGGACAGAGGGTGACCCAGTACTTC.

This clonotype was counted only a few times. A clone one base away is much larger, so this may be a read error. The chain has TRBV29-1 and TRBJ1-2; D ambiguous. The V gene's germline CDR1 is SQVTM and CDR2 ANQGSEA. This CDR3 is 13 amino acids long. CDR3 loop: CSAAPTVGGGYAF. The CDR3 DNA sequence: TGCAGCGCCGCCCCCACAGTCGGAGGTGGCTACGCCTTC.

This clonotype was recorded at least ten times. The chain recombines TRBV12-3 or TRBV12-4 with TRBJ2-7; either TRBD1 or TRBD2 may fit D (5 bases each). The CDR3 has 11 amino acids. The V and J ends lost 6 bases and 2 bases respectively, with 5 bases between them. The CDR3 sequence: CASRGAYEQYF. Written as DNA, the CDR3 is TGTGCCAGCAGGGGGGCCTACGAGCAGTACTTC.

This clonotype was recorded a few times. The V call is TRBV4-3, the J call TRBJ1-5; D possibly corresponds to TRBD1 (5 bases). Trimming removed 0 bases at V and 1 base at J, with 10 bases between. Germline V lookup: CDR1 LGHNA, CDR2 YSLEER. The CDR3 totals 16 residues. CDR3 sequence: CASSQDTRGSNQPQHF. In nucleotides, the CDR3 is TGCGCCAGCAGCCAAGATACGAGGGGCAGCAATCAGCCCCAGCATTTT.

This clonotype was seen ten or more times. The chain combines TRBV10-3 with TRBJ2-3; no clear D gene. This CDR3 has 12 amino acids. CDR1 and CDR2 (germline): ENHRY, SYGVKD. Trimming cost V 0 bases and J 4 bases, with 2 bases left between them. Written as DNA, the CDR3 is TGTGCCATCAGTGAGTCGGCAGATACGCAGTATTTT. This encodes CAISESADTQYF.

This clonotype was observed a few times. This sequence joins TRBV12-3 or TRBV12-4 and TRBJ1-5, with D hard to call. Trimming took off 7 bases at V and 1 base at J, with 14 bases between the two ends. The CDR3 length is 15 residues. This chain's CDR3 is CASTTTRESNQPQHF. The CDR3 nucleotides are TGTGCCAGCACTACTACAAGGGAAAGCAATCAGCCCCAGCATTTT.

The J gene is TRBJ2-3, the V gene TRBV20-1; the match to TRBD2 covers 9 bases. V was clipped by 7 bases and J by 1 base; unmatched bases: 6. The CDR3 sequence is 14 residues long. The germline CDR1 and CDR2 sequences are DFQATT and SNEGSKA (reference sequence). The CDR3 coding sequence is TGCAGTGTTCAGCTAGCGGGACGCACAGATACGCAGTATTTT. Protein product: CSVQLAGRTDTQYF.

The J gene is TRBJ2-1, the V gene TRBV5-1; D possibly corresponds to TRBD1 (5 bases). The length of the CDR3 is 14 residues. V was trimmed by 0 bases and J by 7 bases, leaving 11 bases between them. Germline assignment: CDR1 SGHRS and CDR2 YFSETQ. Here the CDR3 reads CASSLDRTLNEQFF. CDR3 bases: TGCGCCAGCAGCTTGGACAGGACATTGAATGAGCAGTTCTTC.